The 14 T cell receptor beta chains presented below share a single source sample, sequenced in a study of identifying expanded T cells in peripheral blood. Method: immunoSEQ multiplex PCR; TCRdb's copy keeps in-frame clones and lacks some. The table includes approximately 50,000 clones, less than 85% detected once. What was sequenced was blood. These receptors were collected from a person aged 18 to 69 in good health.

J is TRBJ1-1 and V is TRBV2, with TRBD1 as a possible D gene (6 bases). Trimming took off 4 bases at V and 4 bases at J, with 13 bases between the two ends. The CDR3 spans 14 residues. Germline values: CDR1 SNHLY, CDR2 FYNNEI. As DNA, the CDR3 is TGTGCCAGCAGTGGACAGGCGGAAAGCACTGAAGCTTTCTTT. It codes for CASSGQAESTEAFF.

This chain links TRBV5-1 with TRBJ2-7, with a tentative D call TRBD1 (6 bases). Germline V gene data show CDR1 as SGHRS and CDR2 as YFSETQ. There are 15 residues in the CDR3. V was cut by 2 bases and J by 5 bases, with 17 bases left in between. The CDR3, as DNA: TGCGCCAGCAGCTTAGGGGGAAAGGGATCCGACGAGCAGTACGTC. Protein product: CASSLGGKGSDEQYV.

This clone occurred once. The CDR3 sequence is CASHNGHSYNEQFF. The CDR3 DNA is TGTGCCAGCCATAATGGGCACTCCTACAATGAGCAGTTCTTC. The chain uses TRBV7-9 and TRBJ2-1; D is undetermined. V dropped 8 bases and J dropped 0 bases, with 11 bases sitting between them. The germline CDR1 and CDR2 sequences are SEHNR and FQNEAQ (reference sequence). The CDR3 consists of 14 residues.

Concerning this clone: This sample includes further DNA sequences coding for the same CDR3. Written as DNA, the CDR3 is TGTGCCAGCAGTACCAACTATGGCTACACCTTC. Translated: CASSTNYGYTF. The rearrangement joins TRBV6-1 to TRBJ1-2; D unclear. V shed 5 bases and J shed 2 bases, with 3 bases lying between them. From germline, CDR1 is MNHNS and CDR2 SASEGT. This CDR3 is built from 11 residues.

This clone was detected once. The V and J genes are TRBV2 and TRBJ1-2; 9 nucleotides line up with TRBD1. The ends lost 1 base at V and 8 bases at J; junction bases unmatched: 5. The CDR3 runs to 14 residues. Per the germline V gene, CDR1 is SNHLY and CDR2 is FYNNEI. The DNA for the CDR3 is TGTGCCAGCAGTGAAGGGACAGGGGTGTCCGGCTACACCTTC. Translation: CASSEGTGVSGYTF.

This clone appeared once. J is TRBJ2-6 and V is TRBV15; 9 bases line up with TRBD1. From germline, CDR1 is LNHNV and CDR2 YYDKDF (reference sequence). The ends lost 0 bases at V and 0 bases at J; junction bases unmatched: 15. This CDR3 contains 22 residues. CDR3 nucleotide sequence: TGTGCCACCAGCAGAGAGCTGGGTGTTCAGGGACAGGGAAGCTCTGGGGCCAACGTCCTGACTTTC. Encoded protein: CATSRELGVQGQGSSGANVLTF.

The V gene is TRBV4-1, the J gene TRBJ1-6; 11 nucleotides line up with TRBD1. Trimming took 4 bases from V and 0 from J; bases not matched to a gene: 2. This CDR3 is built from 17 residues. Germline assignment: CDR1 MGHRA and CDR2 YSYEKL. The CDR3, as DNA: TGCGCCAGCAGCCGGGACAGGGGGAGCTCCTATAATTCACCCCTCCACTTT. As protein: CASSRDRGSSYNSPLHF.

The gene calls are TRBV15 and TRBJ2-5; D may be TRBD2 (6 bases). V dropped 5 bases and J dropped 1 base, with 11 bases sitting between them. CDR1 and CDR2 (germline): LNHNV, YYDKDF (reference sequence). There are 14 residues in the CDR3. The CDR3 loop reads CATSSSGGQETQYF. The CDR3 bases are TGTGCCACCAGCTCTTCCGGGGGCCAAGAGACCCAGTACTTC.

In DNA, the CDR3 is TGTGCCAGCAGCTTAGATTTTAATGGGGCCAACGTCCTGACTTTC. Protein: CASSLDFNGANVLTF. This chain joins TRBV11-2 and TRBJ2-6, with D unresolved. V shed 0 bases and J shed 3 bases, with 6 bases lying between them. Per the germline V gene, CDR1 is SGHAT and CDR2 is FQNNGV. This CDR3 spans 15 amino acids.

The chain couples TRBV19 to TRBJ1-2, with D hard to call. Germline CDR1 and CDR2: LNHDA and SQIVND (reference sequence). V was trimmed by 7 bases and J by 4 bases, leaving 19 bases between them. The CDR3 has 15 amino acids. CDR3 region: CASKGGSKAFYGYTF. The CDR3 DNA sequence: TGTGCCAGTAAGGGTGGCTCCAAGGCCTTCTATGGCTACACCTTC. The full variable domain, its missing parts supplied by reference TRBV19 and TRBJ1-2, is DGGITQSPKYLFRKEGQNVTLSCEQNLNHDAMYWYRQDPGQGLRLIYYSQIVNDFQKGDIAEGYSVSREKKESFPLTVTSAQKNPTAFYLCASKGGSKAFYGYTFGSGTRLTVV.

The chain recombines TRBV2 with TRBJ1-6, with 10 bases aligning to TRBD1. This CDR3 contains 14 residues. Germline CDR1 reads SNHLY; CDR2 reads FYNNEI. With V trimmed by 7 bases and J by 7 bases, 4 bases remained unmatched. CDR3 protein: CASTRDRGNSPLHF. CDR3 in DNA: TGTGCCAGCACGCGGGACAGGGGCAATTCACCCCTCCACTTT.

V usage is TRBV19 and J usage is TRBJ2-2, with 7 positions matching TRBD2. CDR3 length equals 17 residues. V lost 10 bases and J lost 6; bases outside the gene matches: 20. Germline V gene data show CDR1 as LNHDA and CDR2 as SQIVND (reference sequence). The CDR3 DNA reads as TGTGCCACAGGGAGGGGCAGGGACGGCAGGACCGCCGGGGAGCTGTTTTTT. Translating it yields CATGRGRDGRTAGELFF.

This sequence joins TRBV19 and TRBJ1-1; 7 bases are a match to TRBD1. Germline V lookup: CDR1 LNHDA, CDR2 SQIVND (reference sequence). This CDR3 region has 12 residues. With V trimmed by 2 bases and J by 7 bases, 1 base remained unmatched. In DNA, the CDR3 is TGTGCCAGTAGTATATACAGGGGTGAAGCTTTCTTT. It specifies CASSIYRGEAFF. Variable domain in full (rest from reference TRBV19 and TRBJ1-1): DGGITQSPKYLFRKEGQNVTLSCEQNLNHDAMYWYRQDPGQGLRLIYYSQIVNDFQKGDIAEGYSVSREKKESFPLTVTSAQKNPTAFYLCASSIYRGEAFFGQGTRLTVV.

Written as DNA, the CDR3 is TGTGCCAGCAGCGAGACTAGCGGGAGCAGCACAGATACGCAGTATTTT. Translated, it gives CASSETSGSSTDTQYF. The chain is built from TRBV5-6 and TRBJ2-3; TRBD2 agrees at 12 bases. The CDR3 spans 16 residues. CDR1 and CDR2 (germline): SGHDT, YYEEEE. Unmatched junction bases numbered 3, after V lost 4 bases and J lost 0 bases.